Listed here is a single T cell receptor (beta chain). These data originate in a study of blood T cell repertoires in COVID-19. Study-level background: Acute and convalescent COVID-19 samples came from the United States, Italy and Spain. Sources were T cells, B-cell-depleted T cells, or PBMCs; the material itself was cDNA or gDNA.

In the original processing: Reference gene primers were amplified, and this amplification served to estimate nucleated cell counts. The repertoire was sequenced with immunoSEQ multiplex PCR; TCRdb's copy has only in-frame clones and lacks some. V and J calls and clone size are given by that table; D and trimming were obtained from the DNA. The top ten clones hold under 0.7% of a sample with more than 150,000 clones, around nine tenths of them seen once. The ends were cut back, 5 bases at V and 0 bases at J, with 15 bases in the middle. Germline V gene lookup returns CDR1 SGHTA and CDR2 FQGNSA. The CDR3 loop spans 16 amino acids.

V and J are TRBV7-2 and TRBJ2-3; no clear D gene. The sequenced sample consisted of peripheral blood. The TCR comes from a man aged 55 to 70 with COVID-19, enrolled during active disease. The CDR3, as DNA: TGTGCCAGCAGCCCCCGGTCGTCTACTAGCACAGATACGCAGTATTTT. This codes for CASSPRSSTSTDTQYF.